What follows are 5 T cell receptor beta chains derived from one specimen sequenced in a study of CD8 T cells in ankylosing spondylitis. Broader study findings: For ankylosing spondylitis blood, a TCR beta motif of seven to nine highly homologous variants appeared characteristic.

These receptors' antigens are unknown. TCRdb re-called the 5' RACE reads through MiXCR, storing one row per CDR3 protein. In the table there are around 770,000 distinct CDR3 sequences, around 20% of which are singletons. The sample was blood, either unsorted or a sorted T cell fraction (not recorded which). Source of these receptors: a male donor with ankylosing spondylitis.

The CDR3 loop is CASRATVTSYEQYF. The CDR3 DNA is TGCGCCAGCAGGGCGACGGTAACCTCCTACGAGCAGTACTTC. The chain carries TRBV5-1 and TRBJ2-7, with D unclear. The CDR3 runs 14 residues. The V end was cut by 5 bases, the J end by 0 bases, with 12 bases between. Germline V gene sequence: CDR1 SGHRS, CDR2 YFSETQ. The full variable domain, completed using reference TRBV5-1 and TRBJ2-7, is KAGVTQTPRYLIKTRGQQVTLSCSPISGHRSVSWYQQTPGQGLQFLFEYFSETQRNKGNFPGRFSGRQFSNSRSEMNVSTLELGDSALYLCASRATVTSYEQYFGPGTRLTVT.

CDR3 residues: CASSAGTRGGELFF. CDR3 coding DNA: TGTGCCAGCAGTGCCGGGACTAGGGGCGGGGAGCTGTTTTTT. The chain recombines TRBV12-3 or TRBV12-4 with TRBJ2-2, with 8 bases fitting TRBD2. This CDR3 is built from 14 residues. The V and J ends lost 5 bases and 7 bases, in that order; junction bases with no gene match: 6.

This clonotype was found a few times. The CDR3 bases are TGCAGTGCACTCCCGGGTGGGGGGACAGATACGCAGTATTTT. Translation gives CSALPGGGTDTQYF. The rearrangement links TRBV20-1 to TRBJ2-3, with D tentatively TRBD2 (6 bases). V gave up 6 bases and J gave up 3 bases, with 16 bases separating them. CDR3 size: 14 residues. Germline CDR1 DFQATT, CDR2 SNEGSKA (reference sequence).

This clonotype was seen only a few times. V and J are TRBV16 and TRBJ1-1; a weak D match, TRBD1 (5 bases). The CDR3 has 15 amino acids. Germline CDR1 KGHSY, CDR2 FQNENV. Trimming removed 1 base at V and 6 bases at J, with 15 bases between. The CDR3 nucleotides are TGTGCCAGCAGCCAATTGAGGGGTTGGGGTGCTGAAGCTTTCTTT. Protein product: CASSQLRGWGAEAFF.

This clonotype appeared a few times. The chain carries TRBV5-5 and TRBJ2-1; D gene uncertain. There are 15 residues in the CDR3. Trimming cost V 2 bases and J 0 bases, with 9 bases left between them. Germline CDR1 reads SGHKS; CDR2 reads YYEKEE (reference sequence). CDR3 coding DNA: TGTGCCAGCAGCTTCGACCACTACTCCTACAATGAGCAGTTCTTC. This codes for CASSFDHYSYNEQFF.